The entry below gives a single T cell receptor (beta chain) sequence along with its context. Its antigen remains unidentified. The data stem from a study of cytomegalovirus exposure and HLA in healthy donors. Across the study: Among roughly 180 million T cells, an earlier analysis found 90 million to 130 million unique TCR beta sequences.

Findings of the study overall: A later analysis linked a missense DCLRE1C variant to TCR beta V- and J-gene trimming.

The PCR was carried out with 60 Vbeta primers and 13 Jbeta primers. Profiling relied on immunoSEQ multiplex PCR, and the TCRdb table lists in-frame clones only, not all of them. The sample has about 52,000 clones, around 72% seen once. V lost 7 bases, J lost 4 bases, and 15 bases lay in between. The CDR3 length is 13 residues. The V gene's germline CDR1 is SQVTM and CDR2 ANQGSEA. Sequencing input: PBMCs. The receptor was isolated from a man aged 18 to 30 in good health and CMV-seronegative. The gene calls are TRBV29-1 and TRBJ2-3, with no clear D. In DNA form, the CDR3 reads TGCAGCGCCCCACGACTTGGTGCAGATACGCAGTATTTT. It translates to CSAPRLGADTQYF.